These 28 T cell receptor beta chains were all obtained from the same sample, sequenced in a study of beta chain features in type 1 diabetes. These TCRs' antigens remain unknown. Study-level results: Moderate but significant shortening of TCRB CDR3s was recorded in all four CD4+ subsets from Type 1 diabetes patients.

Isolated RNA was reverse transcribed in full, so expressed TCRB transcripts were sequenced. This table comes from immunoSEQ multiplex PCR, and its TCRdb copy is limited to in-frame clones, with some not included. This table has under 300,000 clones, about 15% appearing once. Material: naive CD4+ T cells from blood. The source is a man aged 25-40 years with type 1 diabetes.

This chain connects TRBV30 to TRBJ1-2; 9 positions match TRBD1. Germline V CDR1 and CDR2: GTSNPN, SVGIG (reference sequence). The V gene end was trimmed by 0 bases and the J gene end by 8 bases; junction bases not matched to a gene: 4. CDR3 length equals 13 residues. CDR3 DNA: TGTGCCTGGAGTGTACAAGACAGGGGGGGCTACACCTTC. Protein sequence: CAWSVQDRGGYTF.

This clone has just a few counts. This chain links TRBV6-5 with TRBJ1-4, with D possibly matching TRBD1 (5 bases). CDR1 and CDR2 from the germline V gene are MNHEY and SVGAGI. The CDR3 is 14 amino acids. V was cut by 5 bases and J by 5 bases, with 12 bases left in between. For the CDR3, the DNA is TGTGCCAGCAGTCGCGGGACGCAAAATGAAAAACTGTTTTTT. It specifies CASSRGTQNEKLFF.

This clone showed up just a few times. J is TRBJ2-1 and V is TRBV18, with TRBD2 matching over 12 bases. The CDR3 is 17 amino acids. In germline, CDR1 is KGHSH, CDR2 LQKENI. Trimming removed 0 bases from V and 10 bases from J; junction bases left unmatched: 10. CDR3 DNA: TGTGCCAGCTCACCACCGGGACTAGCGGGTAGGACGGAGGAGCAGTTCTTC. Translated: CASSPPGLAGRTEEQFF.

This clone was seen more than once but under ten times. The V call is TRBV29-1, the J call TRBJ2-3, with 7 bases identical to TRBD1. CDR1 and CDR2 (germline): SQVTM, ANQGSEA. The CDR3 totals 15 residues. V dropped 2 bases and J dropped 3; count of bases not matched to a gene: 8. The CDR3 region is CSVERTGWKTDTQYF. The CDR3 DNA is TGCAGCGTTGAAAGGACAGGCTGGAAGACAGATACGCAGTATTTT.

The J gene is TRBJ1-2, the V gene TRBV2; no clear D gene. Per germline, CDR1 SNHLY and CDR2 FYNNEI. This CDR3 region has 12 residues. The germline V and J ends were trimmed by 1 base and 4 bases, with 4 bases remaining between them. CDR3 loop: CASSEVLYGYTF. CDR3 bases: TGTGCCAGCAGTGAAGTCCTCTATGGCTACACCTTC. The variable domain in full, with the rest retrieved from reference TRBV2 and TRBJ1-2, is EPEVTQTPSHQVTQMGQEVILRCVPISNHLYFYWYRQILGQKVEFLVSFYNNEISEKSEIFDDQFSVERPDGSNFTLKIRSTKLEDSAMYFCASSEVLYGYTFGSGTRLTVV.

This clone has only a few counts. The chain employs TRBV10-3 and TRBJ2-3; possibly TRBD1 for D (6 bases). The V and J ends lost 9 bases and 2 bases respectively, with 12 bases between them. Germline V gives CDR1 ENHRY, CDR2 SYGVKD. The CDR3 sequence is 13 residues long. The CDR3 region has the DNA TGTGCCATTACCGGGACAACCACAGATACGCAGTATTTT. Amino acid sequence: CAITGTTTDTQYF.

This clone came up a few times. The J gene is TRBJ2-7, the V gene TRBV15; D possibly corresponds to TRBD1 (5 bases). V shed 0 bases and J shed 0 bases, with 9 bases lying between them. CDR3 length: 15 residues. Looked up from germline, CDR1 is LNHNV and CDR2 is YYDKDF (reference sequence). CDR3 DNA sequence: TGTGCCACCAGCAGAGATATAGGGGACTCCTACGAGCAGTACTTC. Translation: CATSRDIGDSYEQYF.

A few counts support this clone. The gene calls are TRBV5-6 and TRBJ1-1; 10 bases line up with TRBD1. The CDR3 is made up of 14 amino acids. Germline CDR1 reads SGHDT; CDR2 reads YYEEEE. With V trimmed by 2 bases and J by 3 bases, 1 base remained unmatched. The CDR3 reads CASSFGQGDTEAFF. In nucleotides, the CDR3 is TGTGCCAGCAGCTTTGGACAGGGGGACACTGAAGCTTTCTTT.

The chain joins TRBV12-5 to TRBJ2-7; D possibly corresponds to TRBD1 (5 bases). The V and J ends lost 0 bases and 1 base respectively, with 13 bases between them. The length of the CDR3 is 16 residues. CDR1 LGHNT and CDR2 FRNRAP come from the germline V gene. CDR3 residues: CASGLVLGQGSYEQYF. CDR3 DNA sequence: TGTGCTAGTGGTTTGGTACTTGGGCAGGGTTCCTACGAGCAGTACTTC.

The chain links TRBV4-1 to TRBJ1-2; D not resolved. The germline gives CDR1 MGHRA, CDR2 YSYEKL. The CDR3 length is 15 residues. Trimming stripped 4 bases from V and 5 bases from J, with 17 bases between. The CDR3 DNA reads TGCGCCAGCAGCCTTGGACCGGGAGCGGGATATGGCTACACCTTC. Its translation is CASSLGPGAGYGYTF.

The V gene is TRBV18, the J gene TRBJ2-3; 7 positions match TRBD2. The CDR3 runs to 16 residues. V lost 0 bases and J lost 2; bases outside the gene matches: 5. CDR1 KGHSH and CDR2 LQKENI come from the germline V gene. The CDR3 DNA sequence: TGTGCCAGCTCACCACCTTCGCGGGGGAACACAGATACGCAGTATTTT. Translation: CASSPPSRGNTDTQYF.

The chain carries TRBV19 and TRBJ2-5; TRBD1 aligns across 7 bases. This CDR3 is built from 15 residues. Germline assignment: CDR1 LNHDA and CDR2 SQIVND (reference sequence). The V and J ends lost 5 bases and 2 bases, in that order; junction bases with no gene match: 8. CDR3 DNA: TGTGCCAGTAGTGGGGTCGGGACAGCTCAAGAGACCCAGTACTTC. It translates to CASSGVGTAQETQYF. The entire variable domain, with the rest obtained from reference TRBV19 and TRBJ2-5, is as follows: DGGITQSPKYLFRKEGQNVTLSCEQNLNHDAMYWYRQDPGQGLRLIYYSQIVNDFQKGDIAEGYSVSREKKESFPLTVTSAQKNPTAFYLCASSGVGTAQETQYFGPGTRLLVL.

There are a few counts of this clone. The rearrangement links TRBV30 to TRBJ2-5, with a possible D match to TRBD2 (6 bases). V was clipped by 1 base and J by 2 bases, with 14 bases between them. CDR3 size: 15 residues. Germline loops: CDR1 GTSNPN, CDR2 SVGIG (reference sequence). For the CDR3, the DNA is TGTGCCTGGAGTGGGTTTAGCGGAGGGCAAGAGACCCAGTACTTC. It specifies CAWSGFSGGQETQYF.

This clone turned up a few times. The rearrangement links TRBV11-2 to TRBJ2-7; weak D call: TRBD2 (6 bases). This CDR3 has 12 amino acids. Looked up from germline, CDR1 is SGHAT and CDR2 is FQNNGV. V lost 3 bases, J lost 7 bases, and 10 bases lay in between. CDR3 amino acids: CASSFGGTEQYF. DNA for the CDR3: TGTGCCAGCAGCTTCGGGGGAACAGAGCAGTACTTC.

This rearrangement joins TRBV30 to TRBJ2-1, with 8 bases fitting TRBD2. Germline CDR1 GTSNPN, CDR2 SVGIG (reference sequence). The CDR3 extends over 16 amino acids. With V trimmed by 2 bases and J by 8 bases, 14 bases remained unmatched. CDR3 amino acids: CAWSLTGLGLSDEQFF. In DNA, the CDR3 is TGTGCCTGGAGTCTAACGGGACTAGGCCTAAGCGATGAGCAGTTCTTC.

The chain has TRBV2 and TRBJ2-5; maybe TRBD1 (7 bases). The CDR3 contains 16 residues. Germline loops: CDR1 SNHLY, CDR2 FYNNEI. Trimming cost V 6 bases and J 3 bases, with 20 bases left between them. The CDR3 DNA reads TGTGCCAGCAGCTCGACAGGGAGGCCGGGTGAAGAGACCCAGTACTTC. It is translated as CASSSTGRPGEETQYF. Filled out from reference TRBV2 and TRBJ2-5, the complete variable domain reads EPEVTQTPSHQVTQMGQEVILRCVPISNHLYFYWYRQILGQKVEFLVSFYNNEISEKSEIFDDQFSVERPDGSNFTLKIRSTKLEDSAMYFCASSSTGRPGEETQYFGPGTRLLVL.

The chain employs TRBV30 and TRBJ2-2; 7 positions match TRBD1. Germline lookup yields CDR1 GTSNPN and CDR2 SVGIG (reference sequence). CDR3 length equals 16 residues. With V trimmed by 3 bases and J by 0 bases, 7 bases remained unmatched. CDR3 amino acids: CAWRGGQPTNTGELFF. Written as DNA, the CDR3 is TGTGCCTGGAGAGGGGGACAGCCGACGAACACCGGGGAGCTGTTTTTT.

The rearrangement joins TRBV7-9 to TRBJ2-1; the match to TRBD2 covers 10 bases. The J segment lost 1 base and the V segment lost 1 base, leaving 10 bases of the junction unmatched. The CDR3 totals 19 residues. Germline V gene sequence: CDR1 SEHNR, CDR2 FQNEAQ (reference sequence). The CDR3 region is CASSLGATSGYVSYNEQFF. The CDR3 DNA reads as TGTGCCAGCAGCTTAGGTGCGACTAGCGGGTACGTGTCCTACAATGAGCAGTTCTTC.

This chain links TRBV9 with TRBJ2-2; 12 bases map to TRBD2. The germline CDR1 and CDR2 sequences are SGDLS and YYNGEE. The CDR3 runs to 16 residues. The V segment lost 4 bases and the J segment 6 bases; nucleotides outside the gene matches: 7. The CDR3 reads CASSSEASGGAGELFF. For the CDR3, the DNA is TGTGCCAGCAGCTCAGAGGCTAGCGGGGGGGCCGGGGAGCTGTTTTTT. Together with reference TRBV9 and TRBJ2-2, the CDR3 gives the full variable domain: DSGVTQTPKHLITATGQRVTLRCSPRSGDLSVYWYQQSLDQGLQFLIQYYNGEERAKGNILERFSAQQFPDLHSELNLSSLELGDSALYFCASSSEASGGAGELFFGEGSRLTVL.

V gene TRBV11-2 combines with J gene TRBJ2-3, with D perhaps TRBD2 (6 bases). Trimming took off 7 bases at V and 1 base at J, with 12 bases between the two ends. Germline lookup yields CDR1 SGHAT and CDR2 FQNNGV. The CDR3 is made up of 14 amino acids. CDR3: CASTSWGGTDTQYF. Here the CDR3 DNA reads TGTGCCAGCACCTCCTGGGGGGGCACAGATACGCAGTATTTT.

The chain joins TRBV27 to TRBJ1-2, with 9 bases matching TRBD1. The CDR3 sequence is 13 residues long. Germline lookup yields CDR1 MNHEY and CDR2 SMNVEV (reference sequence). V was clipped by 3 bases and J by 5 bases; unmatched bases: 1. The CDR3 loop reads CASSLTGGYGYTF. The CDR3 region has the DNA TGTGCCAGCAGTTTGACAGGGGGATATGGCTACACCTTC.

The J gene is TRBJ2-7, the V gene TRBV2; D possibly corresponds to TRBD1 (5 bases). Germline assignment: CDR1 SNHLY and CDR2 FYNNEI. The length of the CDR3 is 13 residues. V shed 6 bases and J shed 3 bases, with 12 bases lying between them. CDR3 nucleotides: TGTGCCAGCAGCGACGACAGTGACTACGAGCAGTACTTC. Residues: CASSDDSDYEQYF.

This clone was counted between two and nine times. The V and J genes are TRBV4-1 and TRBJ1-2; perhaps TRBD1 as D (5 bases). The CDR3 extends over 16 amino acids. V was trimmed by 1 base and J by 5 bases, leaving 17 bases between them. Germline V gives CDR1 MGHRA, CDR2 YSYEKL. CDR3 sequence (DNA): TGCGCCAGCAGCCAAGCGGGGGGACTTCGAGATTATGGCTACACCTTC. The encoded protein is CASSQAGGLRDYGYTF.

This clone was seen a handful of times. The genes are TRBV7-9 and TRBJ1-1, with D maybe TRBD1 (5 bases). CDR1 is SEHNR, CDR2 FQNEAQ, per germline (reference sequence). The CDR3 loop spans 12 amino acids. V was cut by 5 bases and J by 4 bases, with 8 bases left in between. The CDR3 nucleotides read TGTGCCAGCAGCGTTCAGGGCACTGAAGCTTTCTTT. Its protein is CASSVQGTEAFF.

This clone was detected only a few times. The chain joins TRBV18 to TRBJ1-2, with 8 positions matching TRBD1. Unmatched junction bases numbered 11, after V lost 2 bases and J lost 3 bases. Germline values: CDR1 KGHSH, CDR2 LQKENI. The CDR3 has 17 amino acids. CDR3: CASSPRAGGASDYGYTF. As DNA, the CDR3 is TGTGCCAGCTCACCAAGGGCAGGGGGCGCCTCGGACTATGGCTACACCTTC.

J is TRBJ1-1 and V is TRBV11-1; D is ambiguous. Germline loops: CDR1 SGHAT, CDR2 FQDESV (reference sequence). V was cut by 1 base and J by 6 bases, with 9 bases left in between. This CDR3 spans 13 amino acids. DNA for the CDR3: TGTGCCAGCAGCTTAGAGCCGAAGTCTGAAGCTTTCTTT. This codes for CASSLEPKSEAFF.

This chain uses TRBV10-3 with TRBJ2-7, with a possible D match to TRBD1 (6 bases). The V end lost 10 bases, the J end lost 3 bases, and 13 bases lay between the germline ends. In germline, CDR1 is ENHRY, CDR2 SYGVKD. The CDR3 contains 12 residues. CDR3 in amino acids: CATTQGFYEQYF. The CDR3 DNA follows: TGTGCCACGACGCAGGGGTTCTACGAGCAGTACTTC.

This clone was found a few times. The V and J genes are TRBV18 and TRBJ2-3, with D unclear. Trimming shortened V by 1 base and J by 0 bases, and 11 bases separated the two germline ends. The CDR3 runs to 16 residues. Looked up from germline, CDR1 is KGHSH and CDR2 is LQKENI. CDR3 protein: CASSPQPTTSTDTQYF. The CDR3 DNA follows: TGTGCCAGCTCACCACAACCTACGACTAGCACAGATACGCAGTATTTT.